What follows are 6 T cell receptor beta chains derived from one specimen sequenced in a study of post-analysis software for immune sequencing data. Presence of unique molecular identifiers characterized the TCR beta cDNA libraries. Each CDR3 protein gets one entry after TCRdb re-called the PCR reads with MiXCR. Of a few hundred thousand distinct CDR3 sequences listed, 30% to 45% were seen once; the top ten hold around 15%. These receptors have no known antigen. General study results and limits: Roughly 5 TRBV segments (TRBV5-6, TRBV5-1 and TRBV20-1 among them) occurred more frequently in patients than in controls.

The sample consisted of blood. Every receptor here comes from a girl aged 5 to 17 with multiple sclerosis.

This clonotype was detected only a few times. The CDR3 spells CSAGGTGGLLFTQYF. In DNA form, the CDR3 reads TGCAGTGCTGGTGGAACAGGGGGCCTTCTGTTTACGCAGTATTTT. The chain couples TRBV20-1 to TRBJ2-3; 9 nucleotides align to TRBD1. Germline V gives CDR1 DFQATT, CDR2 SNEGSKA (reference sequence). There are 15 residues in the CDR3. With V trimmed by 5 bases and J by 8 bases, 14 bases remained unmatched.

This clonotype was observed a handful of times. This chain joins TRBV20-1 and TRBJ2-1, with TRBD2 identical over 14 bases. CDR1 DFQATT and CDR2 SNEGSKA come from the germline V gene (reference sequence). Trimming took 5 bases from V and 6 from J; bases not matched to a gene: 15. CDR3 size: 18 residues. Here the CDR3 DNA reads TGCAGTGCTGTCCCGGGACTAGCGGGGGATTCCCTCCCCAATGAGCAGTTCTTC. Protein product: CSAVPGLAGDSLPNEQFF.

This chain's CDR3 is CSVGQRGDYNEQFF. Written as DNA, the CDR3 is TGCAGCGTTGGGCAGCGGGGGGATTACAATGAGCAGTTCTTC. This chain links TRBV29-1 with TRBJ2-1, with TRBD2 matching over 9 bases. The V segment lost 4 bases and the J segment 4 bases; nucleotides outside the gene matches: 5. Germline CDR1 reads SQVTM; CDR2 reads ANQGSEA. The CDR3 has 14 amino acids.

The genes are TRBV10-3 and TRBJ2-2, with 7 bases lining up with TRBD1. Unmatched junction bases numbered 8, after V lost 4 bases and J lost 3 bases. The V gene's germline CDR1 is ENHRY and CDR2 SYGVKD. The CDR3 contains 16 residues. CDR3 DNA sequence: TGTGCCATCAGTGGTAACAGGGGAGAGGACACCGGGGAGCTGTTTTTT. The encoded protein is CAISGNRGEDTGELFF.

The rearrangement links TRBV18 to TRBJ2-3; 12 nucleotides align to TRBD1. Germline assignment: CDR1 KGHSH and CDR2 LQKENI. The CDR3 runs 18 residues. Trimming took 0 bases from V and 6 from J; bases not matched to a gene: 10. CDR3 sequence reads: CASSPPSGTGGGTDTQYF. The CDR3 coding sequence is TGTGCCAGCTCACCACCTTCCGGGACAGGGGGCGGGACGGATACGCAGTATTTT.

The V gene is TRBV6-2 or TRBV6-3, the J gene TRBJ2-7; no clear D. In germline, CDR1 is MNHEY, CDR2 SVGEGT. With 5 bases removed from V and 5 bases from J, the gap between germline ends came to 10 bases. The CDR3 sequence is 12 residues long. CDR3 residues: CASSPRADEQYF. The CDR3 DNA follows: TGTGCCAGCAGTCCCCGTGCGGACGAGCAGTACTTC.